Listed here are 15 T cell receptor beta chains from one sample, sequenced in a study of blood T cells in healthy people across ages (dated by TCRdb to about 2015). The library relied on 5' RACE. Instrument on record: Illumina HiSeq 2500. A second PCR of roughly 7 to 11 cycles was performed with a sample-barcoded 5' primer and a J-beta primer mix. TCRdb itself trimmed the public reads at Q25 with fastp, ran MiXCR and retained productive beta chains. Each record represents a unique CDR3 protein, reported with the most common genes and DNA among its rows. The sample includes hundreds of thousands of distinct CDR3 sequences, with about 44% observed a single time. The ten largest clones add up to around an eighth of the sample. The sequenced material came from blood. These receptors were obtained from a man aged 25 to 40 in good health.

This sequence joins TRBV29-1 and TRBJ1-4; TRBD1 is a possible D gene (5 bases). The CDR3 spans 13 residues. The V end was cut by 4 bases, the J end by 5 bases, with 11 bases between. CDR1 SQVTM and CDR2 ANQGSEA come from the germline V gene. The CDR3 reads CSVGSQGNEKLFF. In DNA form, the CDR3 reads TGCAGCGTTGGGTCCCAGGGCAATGAAAAACTGTTTTTT.

V and J are TRBV20-1 and TRBJ2-7; 7 positions match TRBD1. The V gene end was trimmed by 5 bases and the J gene end by 6 bases; junction bases not matched to a gene: 10. Germline CDR1 is DFQATT and CDR2 is SNEGSKA (reference sequence). This CDR3 has 13 residues. CDR3 sequence reads: CSAPQGTWSEQYF. The CDR3 DNA is TGCAGTGCTCCACAGGGGACATGGAGCGAGCAGTACTTC.

The J gene is TRBJ2-7, the V gene TRBV4-1; the match to TRBD1 covers 8 bases. The germline V gene has CDR1 MGHRA and CDR2 YSYEKL. The CDR3 runs 15 residues. The junction had 4 bases not matched to a gene; V was cut back by 1 base and J by 2 bases. CDR3 amino acids: CASSQGTDRAYEQYF. In nucleotides, the CDR3 is TGCGCCAGCAGCCAAGGGACGGACAGGGCCTACGAGCAGTACTTC.

This chain connects TRBV28 to TRBJ2-5, with 8 bases aligning to TRBD2. V gave up 3 bases and J gave up 5 bases; unmatched junction bases: 5. The CDR3 covers 14 residues. In germline, CDR1 is MDHEN, CDR2 SYDVKM. For the CDR3, the DNA is TGTGCCAGCAGTTTGACTAGCGTGGGGGAGACCCAGTACTTC. This codes for CASSLTSVGETQYF. Full variable domain (missing parts from reference TRBV28 and TRBJ2-5): DVKVTQSSRYLVKRTGEKVFLECVQDMDHENMFWYRQDPGLGLRLIYFSYDVKMKEKGDIPEGYSVSREKKERFSLILESASTNQTSMYLCASSLTSVGETQYFGPGTRLLVL.

In this sample, this clonotype turned up a few times. V gene TRBV4-1 combines with J gene TRBJ2-1; D ambiguous. The CDR3 extends over 12 amino acids. V lost 3 bases, J lost 13 bases, and 13 bases lay in between. Germline CDR1 is MGHRA and CDR2 is YSYEKL. CDR3 nucleotide sequence: TGCGCCAGCAGCCAGATAGAGGCGGTCCAGTTCTTC. Translating gives CASSQIEAVQFF.

This clonotype was seen only once. This chain uses TRBV11-2 with TRBJ2-4; perhaps TRBD1 as D (6 bases). The CDR3 length is 15 residues. The ends were cut back, 5 bases at V and 3 bases at J, with 14 bases in the middle. The germline CDR1 and CDR2 sequences are SGHAT and FQNNGV. The CDR3 DNA reads TGTGCCAGCAGCCCACAGGGCCTAGGCAAAAACATTCAGTACTTC. Translating gives CASSPQGLGKNIQYF.

The chain links TRBV7-9 to TRBJ1-5; D is undetermined. The CDR3 runs to 14 residues. Trimming removed 5 bases from V and 5 bases from J, with 13 bases in between. Germline-derived CDR1 and CDR2 are SEHNR and FQNEAQ (reference sequence). The CDR3 DNA reads as TGTGCCAGCAGCCCCGATTATGGGGATCAGCCCCAGCATTTT. This encodes CASSPDYGDQPQHF.

There are a few counts of this clonotype. The chain couples TRBV27 to TRBJ1-1, with D tentatively TRBD1 (5 bases). Trimming stripped 3 bases from V and 0 bases from J, with 11 bases between. Germline V CDR1 and CDR2: MNHEY, SMNVEV (reference sequence). CDR3 size: 15 residues. The DNA for the CDR3 is TGTGCCAGCAGTTTCGGGGCGAGGTTGAACACTGAAGCTTTCTTT. As protein: CASSFGARLNTEAFF.

V usage is TRBV11-2 and J usage is TRBJ2-4; D might be TRBD1 (5 bases). The J call may be faulty, since TRBJ2-7 better matches the DNA end. Germline CDR1 and CDR2: SGHAT and FQNNGV. CDR3 length equals 21 residues. The CDR3 loop is CASSALMGQKEQARESYEQYF. CDR3 DNA sequence: TGTGCCAGCAGCGCGTTAATGGGTCAGAAGGAACAGGCCCGTGAGTCCTACGAGCAGTACTTC.

This clonotype was counted a few times. The chain combines TRBV10-3 with TRBJ2-7; 8 nucleotides line up with TRBD1. The CDR3 extends over 14 amino acids. Germline V gene sequence: CDR1 ENHRY, CDR2 SYGVKD. Trimming cost V 11 bases and J 1 base; bases outside gene matches: 10. The CDR3 nucleotides are TGTGCCTCCAGGGGGACAGGACAGTCCTACGAGCAGTACTTC. Its protein product is CASRGTGQSYEQYF.

The V gene is TRBV30, the J gene TRBJ1-6, with D possibly being TRBD1 (6 bases). This CDR3 spans 14 amino acids. Trimming shortened V by 5 bases and J by 5 bases, and 13 bases separated the two germline ends. Germline values: CDR1 GTSNPN, CDR2 SVGIG (reference sequence). This CDR3 reads CAWAGELDNSPLHF. CDR3 bases: TGTGCCTGGGCAGGGGAGTTGGATAATTCACCCCTCCACTTT.

This chain uses TRBV20-1 with TRBJ2-3, with a weak D call TRBD1 (6 bases). This CDR3 has 12 residues. Germline V gene sequence: CDR1 DFQATT, CDR2 SNEGSKA (reference sequence). V shed 6 bases and J shed 5 bases, with 12 bases lying between them. CDR3 sequence: CSAPTGIDTQYF. The CDR3 DNA sequence: TGCAGTGCCCCGACAGGAATAGATACGCAGTATTTT.

V usage is TRBV6-5 and J usage is TRBJ2-3, with D hard to call. CDR1 is MNHEY and CDR2 is SVGAGI in the germline V gene. V shed 5 bases and J shed 6 bases, with 18 bases lying between them. This CDR3 comprises 15 residues. For the CDR3, the DNA is TGTGCCAGCAGTGGTGACCCACGGAAAAGGGATACGCAGTATTTT. It yields the protein CASSGDPRKRDTQYF.

The V gene is TRBV20-1, the J gene TRBJ2-7; no clear D. The CDR3 sequence is 16 residues long. V shed 0 bases and J shed 3 bases, with 18 bases lying between them. Germline lookup yields CDR1 DFQATT and CDR2 SNEGSKA (reference sequence). The CDR3 loop is CSARDPLGRQNYEQYF. Here the CDR3 DNA reads TGCAGTGCTAGAGATCCCCTGGGAAGGCAAAACTACGAGCAGTACTTC.

In this sample, this clonotype turned up a few times. The germline gene is not matched at one end of the junction; a read error may be the cause. CDR3 region: CPRGGRGQFF. CDR3 sequence (DNA): TGCCCCCGGGGGGGACGAGGGCAGTTCTTT. The chain carries TRBV20-1 and TRBJ2-1; 8 bases agree with TRBD2. Germline-derived CDR1 and CDR2 are DFQATT and SNEGSKA (reference sequence). CDR3 length: 10 residues.